These 5 T cell receptor beta chains were sequenced from one sample in a study of OX40 agonist ivuxolimab in advanced cancers. Sequencing used immunoSEQ multiplex PCR; TCRdb keeps in-frame clones, though not all of them. The repertoire holds around 87,000 clones, 90% to 95% seen once, with over 2% in the top ten. Sequencing was performed on CD4+ or CD8+ T cells sorted from blood, taken in a trial of the OX40 agonist ivuxolimab. The receptors come from an adult with an advanced solid tumor such as melanoma, head and neck, liver or kidney cancer.

The V call is TRBV19, the J call TRBJ2-7; the D call may be TRBD1 or TRBD2 (5 bases each). Trimming cost V 4 bases and J 5 bases, with 15 bases left between them. From germline, CDR1 is LNHDA and CDR2 SQIVND (reference sequence). The CDR3 runs 14 residues. This CDR3 reads CASSNRGRAHEQYF. The CDR3 DNA reads TGTGCCAGTAGTAATCGGGGCAGGGCCCACGAGCAGTACTTC. Variable domain in full (rest from reference TRBV19 and TRBJ2-7): DGGITQSPKYLFRKEGQNVTLSCEQNLNHDAMYWYRQDPGQGLRLIYYSQIVNDFQKGDIAEGYSVSREKKESFPLTVTSAQKNPTAFYLCASSNRGRAHEQYFGPGTRLTVT.

The V call is TRBV4-1, the J call TRBJ1-1, with D uncertain. Germline assignment: CDR1 MGHRA and CDR2 YSYEKL. The germline V and J ends were trimmed by 2 bases and 4 bases, with 8 bases remaining between them. The CDR3 contains 13 residues. CDR3 sequence (DNA): TGCGCCAGCAGCCAATCCGCAATCACTGAAGCTTTCTTT. This encodes CASSQSAITEAFF.

The chain combines TRBV4-1 with TRBJ2-6; D is perhaps TRBD1 (5 bases). Per germline, CDR1 MGHRA and CDR2 YSYEKL. CDR3 length: 19 amino acids. Deletions cut 3 bases from V and 0 bases from J, with 18 bases between. The CDR3 sequence: CASSQKDSPRHSGANVLTF. CDR3 nucleotides: TGCGCCAGCAGCCAGAAAGACAGCCCGCGCCACTCTGGGGCCAACGTCCTGACTTTC.

This rearrangement joins TRBV15 to TRBJ1-4; no firm D call. The CDR3 has 16 amino acids. CDR1 is LNHNV and CDR2 is YYDKDF in the germline V gene (reference sequence). The V end lost 4 bases, the J end lost 3 bases, and 15 bases lay between the germline ends. In nucleotides, the CDR3 is TGTGCCACCAGCACACGTGCGCGGTCCTCTAATGAAAAACTGTTTTTT. It specifies CATSTRARSSNEKLFF.

V gene TRBV14 combines with J gene TRBJ2-1; D might be TRBD1 (6 bases). Germline CDR1 SGHDN, CDR2 FVKESK. V was trimmed by 0 bases and J by 5 bases, leaving 11 bases between them. This CDR3 contains 15 residues. CDR3 DNA sequence: TGTGCCAGCAGCCAAGAGTCAGGGGCCCACAATGAGCAGTTCTTC. Its translation: CASSQESGAHNEQFF. Together with reference TRBV14 and TRBJ2-1, the CDR3 gives the full variable domain: EAGVTQFPSHSVIEKGQTVTLRCDPISGHDNLYWYRRVMGKEIKFLLHFVKESKQDESGMPNNRFLAERTGGTYSTLKVQPAELEDSGVYFCASSQESGAHNEQFFGPGTRLTVL.